This T cell receptor (beta chain) was obtained from a study of blood T cell repertoires in COVID-19. At the level of the study: The samples span acute and convalescent COVID-19 from the United States, Italy and Spain. PBMCs, B-cell-depleted T cells, or T cells were the source of the cDNA or gDNA that made up the material.

As originally analysed: Reference gene primer amplification yielded estimated nucleated cell counts. Generated by immunoSEQ multiplex PCR, the TCRdb table keeps only in-frame clones and is missing some. V and J calls and clone size are those listed in that table; D and trimming were worked out from the DNA. The sample lists about 220,000 clones, approximately 80% seen once, with about 4.8% in the top ten. Trimming removed 3 bases at V and 12 bases at J, with 9 bases between. Germline lookup yields CDR1 MDHEN and CDR2 SYDVKM. CDR3 size: 11 residues. This clonotype originated in a woman aged 70-85 years with acute or convalescent COVID-19. The rearrangement joins TRBV28 to TRBJ2-1; TRBD1 is a possible D gene (5 bases). Sequenced: peripheral blood. The CDR3 DNA reads TGTGCCAGCAGTTTGGGGCAGGGGCAGTTCTTC. It codes for CASSLGQGQFF.